This T cell receptor beta chain stems from a study of cytomegalovirus exposure and HLA in healthy donors. Background on the study: Around 78 million unique TCRs, all from HLA-typed donors, were included in an early release of the data.

Whole-study findings and limits: Reports showed the classifier diagnosing cytomegalovirus status with high specificity and sensitivity. Presence/absence analyses rested on an assumption that sequencing depth was roughly uniform across donors. Immune exposure information available was restricted to CMV serostatus.

Comments on this clone: Its target is not known.

Use of 60 Vbeta and 13 Jbeta primers characterized the PCR. Clones were sequenced by immunoSEQ multiplex PCR, and TCRdb holds only the in-frame ones, with some missing. The profile shows roughly 80,000 clones, roughly two thirds of them singletons. The sequence came from a woman in her forties in good health and CMV-seropositive. The source material was PBMCs.

The CDR3 DNA reads TGTGCCAGCAATGGACTAGCGGGAGCAAGCGAGCAGTACTTC. This encodes CASNGLAGASEQYF. The V gene is TRBV2, the J gene TRBJ2-7, with TRBD2 identical over 13 bases. CDR3 size: 14 residues. CDR1 and CDR2 (germline): SNHLY, FYNNEI. The trim removed 7 bases at V and 6 bases at J, leaving 6 bases unmatched.